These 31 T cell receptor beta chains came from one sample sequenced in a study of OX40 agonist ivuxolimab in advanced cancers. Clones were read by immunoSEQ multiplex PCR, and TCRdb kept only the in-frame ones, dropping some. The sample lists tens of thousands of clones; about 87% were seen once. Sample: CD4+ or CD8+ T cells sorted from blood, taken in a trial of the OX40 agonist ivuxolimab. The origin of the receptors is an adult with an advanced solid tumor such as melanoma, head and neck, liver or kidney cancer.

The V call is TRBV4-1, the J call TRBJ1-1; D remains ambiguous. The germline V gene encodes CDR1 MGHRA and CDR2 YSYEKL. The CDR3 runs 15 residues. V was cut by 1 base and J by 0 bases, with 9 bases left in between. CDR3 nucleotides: TGCGCCAGCAGCCAAGGGCCGGCGATGAACACTGAAGCTTTCTTT. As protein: CASSQGPAMNTEAFF.

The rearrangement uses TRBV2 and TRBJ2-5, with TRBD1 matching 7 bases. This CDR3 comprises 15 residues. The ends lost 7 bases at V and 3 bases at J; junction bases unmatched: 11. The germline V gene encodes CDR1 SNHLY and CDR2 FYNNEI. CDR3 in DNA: TGTGCCAGCACCTTCCGGGACAGAGGGGAAGAGACCCAGTACTTC. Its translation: CASTFRDRGEETQYF.

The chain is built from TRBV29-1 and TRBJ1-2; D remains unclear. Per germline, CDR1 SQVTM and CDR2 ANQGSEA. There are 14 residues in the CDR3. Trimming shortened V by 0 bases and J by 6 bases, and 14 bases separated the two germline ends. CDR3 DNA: TGCAGCGTTGAAGAAGTGGTCCCACCAGATGGCTACACCTTC. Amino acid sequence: CSVEEVVPPDGYTF.

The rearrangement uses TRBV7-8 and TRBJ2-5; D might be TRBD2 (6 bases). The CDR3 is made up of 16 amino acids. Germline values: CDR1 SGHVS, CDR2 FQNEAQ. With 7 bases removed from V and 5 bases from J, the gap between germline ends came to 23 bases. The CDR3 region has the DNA TGTGCCAGCACCAAGAGGCGGCGGGGAGGCGGGGAGACCCAGTACTTC. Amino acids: CASTKRRRGGGETQYF.

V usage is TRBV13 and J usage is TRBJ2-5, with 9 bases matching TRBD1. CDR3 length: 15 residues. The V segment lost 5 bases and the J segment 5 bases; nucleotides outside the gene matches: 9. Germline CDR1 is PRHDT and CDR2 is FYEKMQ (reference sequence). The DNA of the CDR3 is TGTGCCAGCAGCCACCGGGACAGGGTCGTGGAGACCCAGTACTTC. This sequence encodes CASSHRDRVVETQYF.

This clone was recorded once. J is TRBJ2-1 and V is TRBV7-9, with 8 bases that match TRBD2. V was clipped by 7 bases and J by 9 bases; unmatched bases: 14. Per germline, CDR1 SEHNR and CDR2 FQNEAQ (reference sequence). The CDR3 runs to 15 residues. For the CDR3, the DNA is TGTGCCAGCAACCGGGGACTAGGCGTAACGGGTGAGCAGTTCTTC. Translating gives CASNRGLGVTGEQFF.

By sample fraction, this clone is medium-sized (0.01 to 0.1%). The CDR3 coding sequence is TGTGCCAGCAGTTTAGCATCCGGGACAGGGGTCAACAATGAGCAGTTCTTC. It yields the protein CASSLASGTGVNNEQFF. The chain employs TRBV27 and TRBJ2-1, with 10 bases identical to TRBD1. In germline, CDR1 is MNHEY, CDR2 SMNVEV (reference sequence). This CDR3 region has 17 residues. J was trimmed by 5 bases and V by 2 bases; bases with no gene match: 9.

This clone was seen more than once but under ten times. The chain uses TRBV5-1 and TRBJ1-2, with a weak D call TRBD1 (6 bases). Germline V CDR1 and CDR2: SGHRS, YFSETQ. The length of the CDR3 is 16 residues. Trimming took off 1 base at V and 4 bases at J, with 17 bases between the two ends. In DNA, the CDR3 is TGCGCCAGCAGCTTGACCTCAGGGGTTGGTAGCTATGGCTACACCTTC. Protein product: CASSLTSGVGSYGYTF.

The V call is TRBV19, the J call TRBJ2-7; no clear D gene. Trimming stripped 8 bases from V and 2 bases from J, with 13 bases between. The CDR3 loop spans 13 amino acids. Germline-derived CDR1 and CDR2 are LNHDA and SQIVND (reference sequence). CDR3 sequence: CASGPGWAYEQYF. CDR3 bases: TGTGCCAGTGGGCCTGGGTGGGCCTACGAGCAGTACTTC.

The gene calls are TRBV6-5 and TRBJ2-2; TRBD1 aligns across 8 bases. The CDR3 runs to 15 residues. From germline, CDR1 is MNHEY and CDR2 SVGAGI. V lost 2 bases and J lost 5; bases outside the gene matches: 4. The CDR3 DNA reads TGTGCCAGCAGTTACGTACAGGGGGATACCGGGGAGCTGTTTTTT. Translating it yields CASSYVQGDTGELFF.

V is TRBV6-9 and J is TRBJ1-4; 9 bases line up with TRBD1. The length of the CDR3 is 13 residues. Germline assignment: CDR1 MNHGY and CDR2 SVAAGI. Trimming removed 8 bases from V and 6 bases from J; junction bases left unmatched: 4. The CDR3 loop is CASGDREDEKLFF. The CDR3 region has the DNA TGTGCCAGCGGGGACAGGGAGGATGAAAAACTGTTTTTT.

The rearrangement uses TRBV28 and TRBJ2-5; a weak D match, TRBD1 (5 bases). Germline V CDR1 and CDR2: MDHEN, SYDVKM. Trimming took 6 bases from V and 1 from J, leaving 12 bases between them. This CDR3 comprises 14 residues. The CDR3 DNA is TGTGCCAGCAGACTCGACAGTCTCCAAGAGACCCAGTACTTC. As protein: CASRLDSLQETQYF.

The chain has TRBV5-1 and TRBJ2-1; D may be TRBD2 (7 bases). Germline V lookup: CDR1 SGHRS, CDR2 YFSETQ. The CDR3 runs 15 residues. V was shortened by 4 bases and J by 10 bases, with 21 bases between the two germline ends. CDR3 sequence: CASSAEGGGLGEQFF. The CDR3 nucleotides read TGCGCCAGCAGCGCGGAAGGGGGAGGGTTAGGCGAGCAGTTCTTC.

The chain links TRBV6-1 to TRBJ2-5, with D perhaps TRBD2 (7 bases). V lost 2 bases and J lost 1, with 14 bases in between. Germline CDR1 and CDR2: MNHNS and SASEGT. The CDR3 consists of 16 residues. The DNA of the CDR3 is TGTGCCAGCAGTGAATTGTGGGGGGGCCTCCAAGAGACCCAGTACTTC. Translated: CASSELWGGLQETQYF.

The CDR3 region has the DNA TGTGCCAGCACAGACGGGGACTCTAGCCTCTACAATGAGCAGTTCTTC. Translated, it gives CASTDGDSSLYNEQFF. The chain recombines TRBV2 with TRBJ2-1, with a tentative D call TRBD2 (6 bases). Germline V gene lookup returns CDR1 SNHLY and CDR2 FYNNEI. Trimming pared 7 bases from V and 3 bases from J, leaving 19 bases between. The CDR3 contains 16 residues.

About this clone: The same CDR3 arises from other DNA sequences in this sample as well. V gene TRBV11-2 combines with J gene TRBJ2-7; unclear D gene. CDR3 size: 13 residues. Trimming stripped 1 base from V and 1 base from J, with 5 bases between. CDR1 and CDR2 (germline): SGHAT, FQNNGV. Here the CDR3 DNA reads TGTGCCAGCAGCTTAGGTCCATCCTACGAGCAGTACTTC. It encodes CASSLGPSYEQYF.

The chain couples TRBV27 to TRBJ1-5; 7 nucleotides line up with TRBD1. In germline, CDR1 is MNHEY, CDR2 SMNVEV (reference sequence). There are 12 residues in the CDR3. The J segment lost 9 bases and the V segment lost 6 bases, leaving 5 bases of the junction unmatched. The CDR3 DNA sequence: TGTGCCAGCAGGGACAGGTTCGGGCCCCAGCATTTT. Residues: CASRDRFGPQHF.

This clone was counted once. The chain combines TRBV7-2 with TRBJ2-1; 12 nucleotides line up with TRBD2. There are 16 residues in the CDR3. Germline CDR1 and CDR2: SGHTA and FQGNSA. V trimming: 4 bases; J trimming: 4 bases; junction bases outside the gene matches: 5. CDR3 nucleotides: TGTGCCAGCAGCTCCCTAGCGGGGGGGAGGTACAATGAGCAGTTCTTC. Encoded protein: CASSSLAGGRYNEQFF.

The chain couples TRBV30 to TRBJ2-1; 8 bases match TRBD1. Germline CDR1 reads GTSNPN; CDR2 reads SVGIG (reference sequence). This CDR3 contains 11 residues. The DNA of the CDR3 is TGTGCTTCTGACAGGGGCAATGAGCAGTTCTTC. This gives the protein CASDRGNEQFF.

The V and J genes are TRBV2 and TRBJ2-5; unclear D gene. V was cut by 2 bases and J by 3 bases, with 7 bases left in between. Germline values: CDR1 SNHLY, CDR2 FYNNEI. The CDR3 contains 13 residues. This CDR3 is CASSERLKETQYF. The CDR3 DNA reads TGTGCCAGCAGTGAACGGCTTAAAGAGACCCAGTACTTC.

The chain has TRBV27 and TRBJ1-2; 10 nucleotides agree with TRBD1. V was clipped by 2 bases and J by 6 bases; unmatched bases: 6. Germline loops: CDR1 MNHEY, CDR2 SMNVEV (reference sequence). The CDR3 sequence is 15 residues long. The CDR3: CASSLRDRGLDGYTF. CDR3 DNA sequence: TGTGCCAGCAGTTTACGGGACAGGGGACTTGATGGCTACACCTTC.

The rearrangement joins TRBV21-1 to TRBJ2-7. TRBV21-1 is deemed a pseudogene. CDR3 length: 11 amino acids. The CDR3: CASSENYEQYF. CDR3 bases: TGTGCCAGCAGCGAAAACTACGAGCAGTACTTC.

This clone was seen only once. The CDR3 DNA is TGTGCCAGTAGTTTCATGGGAACAGGGTGGACTGAAGCTTTCTTT. This gives the protein CASSFMGTGWTEAFF. The chain recombines TRBV19 with TRBJ1-1; D perhaps matches TRBD1 (6 bases). V lost 5 bases to trimming and J lost 5 bases, with 18 bases between them. CDR3 length equals 15 residues. CDR1 and CDR2 (germline): LNHDA, SQIVND (reference sequence).

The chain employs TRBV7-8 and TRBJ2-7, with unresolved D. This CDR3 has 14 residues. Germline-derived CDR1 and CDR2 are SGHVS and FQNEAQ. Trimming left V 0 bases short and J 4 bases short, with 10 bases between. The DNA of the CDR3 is TGTGCCAGCAGCTTAGCTGAAAGACATTACGAGCAGTACTTC. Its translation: CASSLAERHYEQYF.

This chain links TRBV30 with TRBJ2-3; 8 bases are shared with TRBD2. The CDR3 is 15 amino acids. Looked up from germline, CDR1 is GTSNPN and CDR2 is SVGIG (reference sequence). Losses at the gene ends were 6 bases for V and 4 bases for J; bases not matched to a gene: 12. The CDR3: CACGLAGQGSDTQYF. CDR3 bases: TGTGCCTGTGGATTAGCGGGGCAAGGTTCAGATACGCAGTATTTT.

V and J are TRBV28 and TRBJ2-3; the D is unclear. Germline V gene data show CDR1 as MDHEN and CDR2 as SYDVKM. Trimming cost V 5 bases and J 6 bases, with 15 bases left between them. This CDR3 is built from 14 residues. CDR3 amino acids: CASSPGPLGDTQYF. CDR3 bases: TGTGCCAGCAGTCCAGGACCCCTAGGGGATACGCAGTATTTT.

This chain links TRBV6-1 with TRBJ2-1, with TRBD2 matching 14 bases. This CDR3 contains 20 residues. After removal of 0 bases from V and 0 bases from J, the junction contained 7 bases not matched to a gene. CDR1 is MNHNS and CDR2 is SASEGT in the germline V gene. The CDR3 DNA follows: TGTGCCAGCAGTGAAGCGGGGACTAGCGGGAGAAGGTCCTCCTACAATGAGCAGTTCTTC. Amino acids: CASSEAGTSGRRSSYNEQFF.

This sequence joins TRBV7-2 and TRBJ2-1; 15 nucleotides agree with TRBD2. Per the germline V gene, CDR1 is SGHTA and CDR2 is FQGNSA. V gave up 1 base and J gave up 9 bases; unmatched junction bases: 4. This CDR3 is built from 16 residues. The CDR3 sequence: CASSLGGLAGGSEQFF. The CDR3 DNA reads TGTGCCAGCAGCTTAGGTGGACTAGCGGGAGGGAGTGAGCAGTTCTTC.

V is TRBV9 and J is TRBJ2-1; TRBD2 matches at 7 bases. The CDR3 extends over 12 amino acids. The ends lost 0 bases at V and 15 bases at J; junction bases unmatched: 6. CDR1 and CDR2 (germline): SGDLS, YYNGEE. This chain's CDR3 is CASSVVEGLMFF. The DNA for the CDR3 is TGTGCCAGCAGCGTAGTGGAGGGACTAATGTTCTTC.

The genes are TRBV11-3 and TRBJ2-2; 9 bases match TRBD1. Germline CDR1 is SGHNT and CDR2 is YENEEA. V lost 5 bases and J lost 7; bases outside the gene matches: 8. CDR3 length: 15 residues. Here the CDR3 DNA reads TGTGCCAGCAGCACCTCGACAGGGGGAGGCGGGGAGCTGTTTTTT. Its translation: CASSTSTGGGGELFF. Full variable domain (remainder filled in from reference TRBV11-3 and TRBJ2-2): EAGVVQSPRYKIIEKKQPVAFWCNPISGHNTLYWYLQNLGQGPELLIRYENEEAVDDSQLPKDRFSAERLKGVDSTLKIQPAELGDSAVYLCASSTSTGGGGELFFGEGSRLTVL.

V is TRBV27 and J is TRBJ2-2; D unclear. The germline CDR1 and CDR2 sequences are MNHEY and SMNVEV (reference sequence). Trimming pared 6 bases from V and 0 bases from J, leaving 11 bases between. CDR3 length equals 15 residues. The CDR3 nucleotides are TGTGCCAGCAGCCCCCAAACCGCGAACACCGGGGAGCTGTTTTTT. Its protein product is CASSPQTANTGELFF.